The present T cell receptor beta chain was sequenced within a study of blood T cells in healthy people across ages. Alongside a J-beta primer mix, a sample-barcoded 5' primer served in a second PCR lasting about 7 to 12 cycles. TCRdb ran MiXCR on the 5' RACE reads and lists one entry per CDR3 protein. The table records around 1,500,000 distinct CDR3 sequences, under 30% of them present only once. This clonotype was detected only a few times. V was cut by 3 bases and J by 4 bases, with 15 bases left in between. Germline assignment: CDR1 SQVTM and CDR2 ANQGSEA. The CDR3 loop spans 14 amino acids. J is TRBJ1-2 and V is TRBV29-1; no clear D gene. The TCR sequence derives from a woman in her twenties or thirties in good health. What was sequenced was blood. The DNA for the CDR3 is TGCAGCGTTGATGACCCAACAGAAATCTATGGCTACACCTTC. This gives the protein CSVDDPTEIYGYTF.